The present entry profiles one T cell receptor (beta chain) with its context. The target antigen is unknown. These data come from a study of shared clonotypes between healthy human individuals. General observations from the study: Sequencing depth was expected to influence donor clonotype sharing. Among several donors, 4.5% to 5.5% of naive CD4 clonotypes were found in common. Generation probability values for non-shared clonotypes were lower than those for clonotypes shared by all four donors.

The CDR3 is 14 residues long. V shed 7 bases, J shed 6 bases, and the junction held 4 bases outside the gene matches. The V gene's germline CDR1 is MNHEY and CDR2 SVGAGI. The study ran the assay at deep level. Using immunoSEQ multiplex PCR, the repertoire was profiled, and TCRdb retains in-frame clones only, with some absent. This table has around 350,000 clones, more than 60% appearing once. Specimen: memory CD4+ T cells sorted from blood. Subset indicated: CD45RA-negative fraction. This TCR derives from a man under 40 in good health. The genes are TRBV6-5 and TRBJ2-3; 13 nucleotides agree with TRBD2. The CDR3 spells CASKLAGGMDTQYF. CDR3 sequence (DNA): TGTGCCAGCAAACTAGCGGGAGGGATGGATACGCAGTATTTT.